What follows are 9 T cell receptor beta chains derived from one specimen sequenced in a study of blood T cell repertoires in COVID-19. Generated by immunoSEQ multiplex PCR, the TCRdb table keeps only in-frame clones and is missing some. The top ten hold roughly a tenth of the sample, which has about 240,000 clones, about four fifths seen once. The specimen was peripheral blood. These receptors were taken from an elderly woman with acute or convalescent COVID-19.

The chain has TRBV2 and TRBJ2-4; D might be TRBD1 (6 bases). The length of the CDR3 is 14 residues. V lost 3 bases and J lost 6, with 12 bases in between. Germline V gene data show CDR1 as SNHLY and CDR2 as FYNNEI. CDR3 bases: TGTGCCAGCAGTGAGGGACATTCTACAAACATTCAGTACTTC. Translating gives CASSEGHSTNIQYF.

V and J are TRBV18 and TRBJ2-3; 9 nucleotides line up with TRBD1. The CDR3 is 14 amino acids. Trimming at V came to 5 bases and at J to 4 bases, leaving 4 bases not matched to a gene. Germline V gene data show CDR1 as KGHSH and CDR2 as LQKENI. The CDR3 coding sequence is TGTGCCAGCTCAACGGACAGGGGAGCAGATACGCAGTATTTT. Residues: CASSTDRGADTQYF.

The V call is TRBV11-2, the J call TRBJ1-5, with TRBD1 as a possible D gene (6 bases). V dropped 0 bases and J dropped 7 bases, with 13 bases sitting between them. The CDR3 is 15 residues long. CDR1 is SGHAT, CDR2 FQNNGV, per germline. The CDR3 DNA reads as TGTGCCAGCAGCTTAGACGGACAGTCCGACCAGCCCCAGCATTTT. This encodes CASSLDGQSDQPQHF.

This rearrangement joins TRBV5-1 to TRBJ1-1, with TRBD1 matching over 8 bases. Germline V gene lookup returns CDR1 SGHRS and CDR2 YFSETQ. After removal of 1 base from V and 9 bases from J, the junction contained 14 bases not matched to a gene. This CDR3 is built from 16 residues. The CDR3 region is CASSLNSGGGSGQAFF. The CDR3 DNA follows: TGCGCCAGCAGCTTGAATTCAGGGGGCGGGTCAGGACAAGCTTTCTTT.

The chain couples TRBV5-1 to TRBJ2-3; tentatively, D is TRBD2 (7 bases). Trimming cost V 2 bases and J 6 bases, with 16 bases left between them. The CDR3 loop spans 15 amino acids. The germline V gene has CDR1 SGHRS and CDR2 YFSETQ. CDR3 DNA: TGCGCCAGCAGCTTCTGGGGGGGCGGTCGGGATACGCAGTATTTT. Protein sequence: CASSFWGGGRDTQYF.

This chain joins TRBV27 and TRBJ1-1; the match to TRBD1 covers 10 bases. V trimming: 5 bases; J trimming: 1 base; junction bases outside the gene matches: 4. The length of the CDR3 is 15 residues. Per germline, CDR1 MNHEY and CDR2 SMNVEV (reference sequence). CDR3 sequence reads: CASSRRDRGNTEAFF. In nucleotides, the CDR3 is TGTGCCAGCAGTCGCAGGGACAGGGGGAACACTGAAGCTTTCTTT.

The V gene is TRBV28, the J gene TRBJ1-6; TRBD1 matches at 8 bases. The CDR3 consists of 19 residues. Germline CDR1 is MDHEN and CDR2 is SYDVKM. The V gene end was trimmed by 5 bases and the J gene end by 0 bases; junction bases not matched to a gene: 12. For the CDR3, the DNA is TGTGCCAGCAGTCGAGCAGGACAGGGCTGGGGCTCCTATAATTCACCCCTCCACTTT. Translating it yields CASSRAGQGWGSYNSPLHF. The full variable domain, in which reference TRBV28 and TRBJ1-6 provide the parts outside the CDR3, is DVKVTQSSRYLVKRTGEKVFLECVQDMDHENMFWYRQDPGLGLRLIYFSYDVKMKEKGDIPEGYSVSREKKERFSLILESASTNQTSMYLCASSRAGQGWGSYNSPLHFGNGTRLTVT.

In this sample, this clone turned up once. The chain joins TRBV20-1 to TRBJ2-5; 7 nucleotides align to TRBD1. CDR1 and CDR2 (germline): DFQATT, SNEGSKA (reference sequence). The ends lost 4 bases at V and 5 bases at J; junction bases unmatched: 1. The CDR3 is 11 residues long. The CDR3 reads CSANRGETQYF. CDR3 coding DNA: TGCAGTGCTAACAGGGGTGAGACCCAGTACTTC.

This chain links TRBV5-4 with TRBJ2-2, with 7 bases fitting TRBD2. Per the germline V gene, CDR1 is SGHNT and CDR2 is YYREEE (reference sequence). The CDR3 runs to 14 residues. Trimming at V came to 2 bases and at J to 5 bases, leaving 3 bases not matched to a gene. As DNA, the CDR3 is TGTGCCAGCAGCTTTCGCGGGGGAACCGGGGAGCTGTTTTTT. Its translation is CASSFRGGTGELFF.